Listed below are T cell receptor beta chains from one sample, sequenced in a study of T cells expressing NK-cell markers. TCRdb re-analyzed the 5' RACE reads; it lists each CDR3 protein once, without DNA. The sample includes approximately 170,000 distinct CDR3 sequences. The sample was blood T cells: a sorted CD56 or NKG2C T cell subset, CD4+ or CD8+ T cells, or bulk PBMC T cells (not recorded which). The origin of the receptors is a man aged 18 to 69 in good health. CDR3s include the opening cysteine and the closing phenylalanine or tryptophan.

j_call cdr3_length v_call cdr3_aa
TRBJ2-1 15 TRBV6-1 CASSGLAGGANEQFF
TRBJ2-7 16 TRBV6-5 CASSYSTSGPRYEQYF
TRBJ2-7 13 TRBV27 CASSFGQSYEQYF
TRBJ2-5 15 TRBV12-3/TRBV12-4 CASSLRGRGVETQYF
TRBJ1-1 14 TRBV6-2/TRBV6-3 CASSYPGTNTEAFF
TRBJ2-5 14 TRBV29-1 CSVEWAGGMETQYF
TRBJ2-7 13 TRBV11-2 CASNLDGTYEQYF
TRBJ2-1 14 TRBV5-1 CASQEGQGLSEQFF
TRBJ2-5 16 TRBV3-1 CASSPSGAGEAETQYF
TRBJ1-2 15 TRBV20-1 CSASHPLYREYGYTF
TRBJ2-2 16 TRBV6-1 CASSPWGQAGAGELFF
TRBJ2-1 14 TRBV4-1 CASSHSGGFTEQFF
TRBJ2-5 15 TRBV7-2 CASSLAPGAPETQYF